Here is one TCR beta chain with its context. No cognate antigen has been identified for it. No base quality information exists; no much larger clone differs at one position. To sequence the TCRbeta CDR3 region, genomic DNA was isolated from the sorted cells. The immunoSEQ Assay was used to sequence the TCRbeta CDR3 regions. Sourced from immuneACCESS, this table was stored by TCRdb with only in-frame sequences that have V and J called. A share of the clones is absent; for the studies checked, an unresolved V gene accounts for under half, and the remainder has no known explanation. For this sample there are some 70,000 clones; approximately 89% appear just once. The top ten hold approximately 1% of the sample. According to the germline V gene, CDR1 reads SGHTA and CDR2 reads FQGNSA. Trimming at the junction amounts to 5 bases on V and 1 base on J, and the germline ends lie 11 bases apart. The CDR3 spans 15 residues, from the cysteine through the phenylalanine. The only DNA kept is the CDR3, 45 bases in frame from the first base.

This specimen belongs to a study of OX40 agonist ivuxolimab in advanced cancers. For the study in its entirety: Ivuxolimab was an agonistic, fully human IgG2 monoclonal antibody directed against OX40 (CD134), a costimulatory receptor. Partial responses occurred in three dose-escalation patients, of whom one had hepatocellular carcinoma and two had cutaneous melanoma. Patients were allowed to have had prior anti-PD-1, anti-PD-L1 or anti-CTLA-4 therapy, and roughly 40% of the dose-escalation patients had previously received checkpoint inhibitors. Of the roughly 52 dose-escalation patients, hepatocellular carcinoma was present in about 20, melanoma in some 15, renal cell carcinoma in 9 and head and neck cancer in 9. The dose-escalation cohort was over 70% male with a mean age of approximately 59 years, ranging from roughly 20 to 80. Intravenous ivuxolimab was administered to patients every 2 weeks at six dose levels: 0.01, 0.1, 0.3, 1.5, 3 and 10 mg/kg. Peripheral TCRbeta sequencing aimed to test whether ivuxolimab altered TCR sequence diversity and caused clonal T-cell expansion. The paper reports the monotherapy dose-escalation portion (N of about 52 patients) of the phase I ivuxolimab trial.

The trial excluded patients who had a history of autoimmune disease or were on systemic immunosuppression. In every dose cohort, peripheral blood was drawn for TCR sequencing at baseline, cycle 4 day 1, and cycle 7 day 1. Samples came from an open-label, multicenter, first-in-human phase I dose-escalation trial of ivuxolimab. The trial enrolled adults with locally advanced or metastatic head and neck squamous cell, hepatocellular, melanoma or renal cell carcinoma. Before TCR sequencing, CD4+ T cells and CD8+ T cells were sorted from peripheral blood as separate populations. Broad study findings and their caveats: Which antigens the clonally expanded peripheral T cells were specific for was not determined. At doses of 0.1 to 3.0 mg/kg, clonal expansion of both CD4+ and CD8+ blood T cells was observed from baseline to week 6. Low levels of normalized T-cell clonal expansion were also seen in some patients who did not respond. After ivuxolimab, more expanded clones were found on average in CD8+ T cells than in CD4+ T cells. In partial responders in the 0.1-3.0 mg/kg groups, normalized peripheral clonal expansion was found to be among the lowest, especially among CD8+ T cells.

The sequence joins TRBV7-2 to TRBJ2-2; a weak D assignment points to TRBD1 (5 bases agree). Sample: CD4+ or CD8+ T cells sorted from blood, taken in a trial of the OX40 agonist ivuxolimab. The TCR was taken from an adult with an advanced solid tumor such as melanoma, head and neck, liver or kidney cancer. Here is the DNA: TGTGCCAGCAGCCATAACAGGAGGAACACCGGGGAGCTGTTTTTT. It is translated as CASSHNRRNTGELFF.